This T cell receptor (beta chain) was captured in a study of blood T cell repertoires in COVID-19. In the study overall: The origin of the acute and convalescent COVID-19 samples was the United States, Italy and Spain. From T cells, B-cell-depleted T cells, or PBMCs came the material, which was cDNA or gDNA.

This clone was counted once. As handled by the study authors: Amplification of reference gene primers provided the estimated nucleated cell counts. Using immunoSEQ multiplex PCR, the repertoire was profiled, and TCRdb retains in-frame clones only, with some absent. Clonal size and the V and J genes are those of that table, whereas D and trimming came from the DNA. The table shows fewer than 200,000 clones, with less than 85% occurring only once. V lost 1 base and J lost 0, with 12 bases in between. CDR1 SEHNR and CDR2 FQNEAQ come from the germline V gene (reference sequence). This CDR3 region has 16 residues. In Cohort 3, a recovered donor had either two negative PCRs, clearance, or symptom resolution.

The specimen sequenced was PBMCs or T cells enriched from blood (not recorded which). The chain links TRBV7-9 to TRBJ1-2; no reliable D call. This TCR was sampled from a woman aged 50 to 60 who had recovered from COVID-19. The CDR3 DNA sequence: TGTGCCAGCAGCTTAGGGGCAGGCGCTGCTAACTATGGCTACACCTTC. Protein: CASSLGAGAANYGYTF.